The table lists the clone carrying this TCR beta chain with many counts. Its antigen is unknown. This CDR3 has 13 amino acids. V was shortened by 1 base and J by 2 bases, with 6 bases between the two germline ends. Germline V gives CDR1 GTSNPN, CDR2 SVGIG (reference sequence). The cDNA was generated by 5'RACE with 10-nucleotide random UMIs. TCRdb itself ran the 5' RACE reads through MiXCR, one entry per CDR3 protein. The data hold about 27,000 distinct CDR3 sequences, with around 21% observed a single time. The sample is drawn from a study of neurological immune-mediated disorders. Overall study findings and caveats: TCR clonal expansion peaked in HTLV-1-associated myelopathy patients and was lowest in multiple sclerosis patients.

The source of this sequence is a woman between 55 and 75 years old in good health. The chain joins TRBV30 to TRBJ1-5; D may be TRBD1 (6 bases). The sample consisted of PBMCs. CDR3 residues: CAWSDRGNQPQHF. The CDR3, as DNA: TGTGCCTGGAGTGACAGGGGCAATCAGCCCCAGCATTTT.